This T cell receptor (beta chain) was recorded in a study of shared clonotypes between healthy human individuals. Only in-frame clones appear in the TCRdb table, and some are missing; sequencing was by immunoSEQ multiplex PCR. The data hold a few hundred thousand clones, with approximately 96% observed a single time. To note about this clone: Its matching antigen is unknown.

Study outcomes and limitations: Clonotype sharing among the donors was expected to vary with sequencing depth. It was only blood that was sampled, and tissue repertoires likely differ.

This CDR3 has 15 residues. Germline V lookup: CDR1 SNHLY, CDR2 FYNNEI. Trimming took 6 bases from V and 2 from J, leaving 14 bases between them. Sample: memory CD8+ T cells sorted from blood. This sample's subset: CD45RO+ cells pooled with CCR7-negative TemRA cells. The J gene is TRBJ1-5, the V gene TRBV2, with D tentatively TRBD1 (5 bases). The sequence derives from a man aged 25-45 years in good health. The CDR3 nucleotides are TGTGCCAGCAGCCGGGGACCGAGCGGCAATCAGCCCCAGCATTTT. Protein: CASSRGPSGNQPQHF. Combining the CDR3 with reference TRBV2 and TRBJ1-5 gives the whole variable domain EPEVTQTPSHQVTQMGQEVILRCVPISNHLYFYWYRQILGQKVEFLVSFYNNEISEKSEIFDDQFSVERPDGSNFTLKIRSTKLEDSAMYFCASSRGPSGNQPQHFGDGTRLSIL.